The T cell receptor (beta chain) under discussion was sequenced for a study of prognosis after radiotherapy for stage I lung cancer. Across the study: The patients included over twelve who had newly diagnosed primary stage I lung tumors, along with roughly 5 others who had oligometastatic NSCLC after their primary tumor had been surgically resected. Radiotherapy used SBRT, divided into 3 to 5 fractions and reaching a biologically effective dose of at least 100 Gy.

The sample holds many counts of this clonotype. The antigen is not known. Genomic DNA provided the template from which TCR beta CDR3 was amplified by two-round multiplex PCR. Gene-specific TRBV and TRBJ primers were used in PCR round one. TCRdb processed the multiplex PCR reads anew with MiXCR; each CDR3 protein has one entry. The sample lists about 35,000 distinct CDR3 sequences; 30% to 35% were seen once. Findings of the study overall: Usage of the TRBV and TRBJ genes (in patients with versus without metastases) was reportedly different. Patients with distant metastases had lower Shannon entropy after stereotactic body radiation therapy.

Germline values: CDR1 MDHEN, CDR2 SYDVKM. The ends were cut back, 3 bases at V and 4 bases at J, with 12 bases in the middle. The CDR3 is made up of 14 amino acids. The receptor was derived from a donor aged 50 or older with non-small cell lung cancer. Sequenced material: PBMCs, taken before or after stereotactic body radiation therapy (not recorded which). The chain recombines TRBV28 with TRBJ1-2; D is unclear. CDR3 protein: CASSFPPPRYGYTF. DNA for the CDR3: TGTGCCAGCAGTTTCCCCCCACCCCGCTATGGCTACACCTTC.